This TCR beta chain appears in the sequencing data of a study of blood T cell repertoires in COVID-19. At the level of the study: Acute and convalescent COVID-19 samples came from the United States, Italy and Spain. Sources were T cells, B-cell-depleted T cells, or PBMCs; the material itself was cDNA or gDNA.

Germline CDR1 SGHTS, CDR2 YDEGEE. The V and J ends lost 2 bases and 3 bases, in that order; junction bases with no gene match: 7. The CDR3 totals 17 residues. Per the original data handling: Amplified reference gene primers provided the basis for estimating nucleated cell counts. The protocol was immunoSEQ multiplex PCR, while the TCRdb copy is restricted to in-frame clones and leaves out a portion. The V and J calls and the clone size are those of that table, but D and trimming were determined from the DNA. The data contain some 270,000 clones, about 89% of them singletons. This sequence originates from a man aged 40-49 years with active or convalescent COVID-19. This sequence joins TRBV5-8 and TRBJ1-5; 11 nucleotides align to TRBD1. Sequenced input: peripheral blood. The CDR3 region is CASSFTGQGAYNQPQHF. The CDR3 DNA reads TGTGCCAGCAGCTTTACTGGACAGGGGGCGTACAATCAGCCCCAGCATTTT.